This TCR beta chain was found in a study of cytomegalovirus exposure and HLA in healthy donors. Germline values: CDR1 SGHTA, CDR2 FQGTGA. V was trimmed by 4 bases and J by 6 bases, leaving 12 bases between them. The CDR3 loop spans 14 amino acids. A multiplex PCR was run with 60 Vbeta primers and 13 Jbeta primers. The assay was immunoSEQ multiplex PCR, and TCRdb's table has in-frame clones only and misses some. The table has about 150,000 clones, about 74% seen once. The receptor comes from a man between 35 and 55 years old in good health and CMV-seronegative. This chain connects TRBV7-3 to TRBJ2-2, with a weak D call TRBD2 (5 bases). Material for sequencing was PBMCs. This CDR3 is CASSSGKAAGELFF. CDR3 bases: TGTGCCAGCAGCTCCGGGAAGGCGGCCGGGGAGCTGTTTTTT.